The rows below give T cell receptor beta chains drawn from one sample of a study of blood T cell repertoires in COVID-19. Method: immunoSEQ multiplex PCR; TCRdb's copy keeps in-frame clones and lacks some. The table includes 250,000 to 350,000 clones, around 90% detected once. Sequencing was done on a sample of peripheral blood. The receptors stem from a woman aged 45-65 years who had recovered from COVID-19. CDR3s include the opening cysteine and the closing phenylalanine or tryptophan. D genes are given only for firm matches. Clone size is not always given. Where it is, it says once, few, many or a class for expanded clones.

cdr3_aa: CASSIDRARGNTIYF; cdr3_nt: TGTGCCAGCAGCATCGACAGAGCTCGTGGAAACACCATATATTTT; d_call: NA; v_call: TRBV5-4; j_call: TRBJ1-3; clone_size: NA
cdr3_aa: CACDLASGNTIYF; cdr3_nt: TGTGCCTGCGACTTGGCCTCTGGAAACACCATATATTTT; d_call: NA; v_call: TRBV7-9; j_call: TRBJ1-3; clone_size: NA
cdr3_aa: CASSYSKTSGSGELFF; cdr3_nt: TGTGCCAGCAGTTACTCGAAGACTAGCGGATCCGGGGAGCTGTTTTTT; d_call: TRBD2; v_call: TRBV6-6; j_call: TRBJ2-2; clone_size: NA
cdr3_aa: CASSTGTEGTEAFF; cdr3_nt: TGCGCCAGCAGCACCGGGACAGAGGGCACTGAAGCTTTCTTT; d_call: TRBD1; v_call: TRBV5-1; j_call: TRBJ1-1; clone_size: NA
cdr3_aa: CASSLGAMIDYGYTF; cdr3_nt: TGTGCCAGCAGCTTGGGCGCAATGATAGACTATGGCTACACCTTC; d_call: NA; v_call: TRBV5-4; j_call: TRBJ1-2; clone_size: NA
cdr3_aa: CATSDLNAGRDEQYF; cdr3_nt: TGTGCCACCAGTGATTTAAACGCGGGGAGGGACGAGCAGTACTTC; d_call: TRBD2; v_call: TRBV24-1; j_call: TRBJ2-7; clone_size: once
cdr3_aa: CASSPWTGGYEQYF; cdr3_nt: TGTGCCAGCAGCCCCTGGACAGGGGGCTACGAGCAGTACTTC; d_call: TRBD1; v_call: TRBV11-2; j_call: TRBJ2-7; clone_size: NA
cdr3_aa: CASRGQGVAYEQYF; cdr3_nt: TGTGCCAGCAGAGGACAGGGGGTAGCCTACGAGCAGTACTTC; d_call: TRBD1; v_call: TRBV6-5; j_call: TRBJ2-7; clone_size: NA
cdr3_aa: CASSQTTGGLHTEAFF; cdr3_nt: TGCGCCAGCAGCCAAACCACAGGGGGCTTGCACACTGAAGCTTTCTTT; d_call: TRBD1; v_call: TRBV4-3; j_call: TRBJ1-1; clone_size: NA
cdr3_aa: CASSSQPHRGPYEQYF; cdr3_nt: TGTGCCAGCAGCTCCCAACCCCACAGGGGTCCCTACGAGCAGTACTTC; d_call: TRBD1; v_call: TRBV7-2; j_call: TRBJ2-7; clone_size: NA
cdr3_aa: CASSIQRSYEQYF; cdr3_nt: TGTGCCAGTAGTATTCAGAGGTCCTACGAGCAGTACTTC; d_call: NA; v_call: TRBV19; j_call: TRBJ2-7; clone_size: NA
cdr3_aa: CASSRTSGGAIEQFF; cdr3_nt: TGTGCCAGCAGCCGGACTAGCGGGGGGGCCATTGAGCAGTTCTTC; d_call: TRBD2; v_call: TRBV7-2; j_call: TRBJ2-1; clone_size: few
cdr3_aa: CASSAWVPGEGSPLHF; cdr3_nt: TGTGCCAGCAGCGCCTGGGTCCCAGGGGAGGGTTCACCCCTCCACTTT; d_call: NA; v_call: TRBV5-4; j_call: TRBJ1-6; clone_size: NA
cdr3_aa: CASSLDSGVTYEQYF; cdr3_nt: TGTGCCAGCAGCTTGGATTCAGGGGTAACCTACGAGCAGTACTTC; d_call: NA; v_call: TRBV5-8; j_call: TRBJ2-7; clone_size: NA
cdr3_aa: CASNLTPGQPQHF; cdr3_nt: TGTGCCAGCAACCTCACCCCAGGGCAGCCCCAGCATTTT; d_call: NA; v_call: TRBV6-5; j_call: TRBJ1-5; clone_size: NA
cdr3_aa: CASSQERQGNLRTF; cdr3_nt: TGCGCCAGCAGCCAAGAGAGGCAGGGAAATCTAAGGACCTTC; d_call: NA; v_call: TRBV4-3; j_call: TRBJ1-2; clone_size: once
cdr3_aa: CASSFQGLGTDTQYF; cdr3_nt: TGTGCCAGCAGCTTCCAGGGACTAGGCACAGATACGCAGTATTTT; d_call: TRBD2; v_call: TRBV9; j_call: TRBJ2-3; clone_size: NA
cdr3_aa: CASSYSIGGTINTDTQYF; cdr3_nt: TGTGCCAGCAGTTACTCGATTGGCGGGACTATCAACACAGATACGCAGTATTTT; d_call: TRBD2; v_call: TRBV6-2/TRBV6-3; j_call: TRBJ2-3; clone_size: once
cdr3_aa: CAWSVPGGRRGYTF; cdr3_nt: TGTGCCTGGAGTGTACCAGGGGGCCGGAGGGGCTACACCTTC; d_call: TRBD1; v_call: TRBV30; j_call: TRBJ1-2; clone_size: NA
cdr3_aa: CASSGLNFGTEAFF; cdr3_nt: TGTGCCAGCAGCGGGCTTAATTTCGGGACTGAAGCTTTCTTT; d_call: NA; v_call: TRBV9; j_call: TRBJ1-1; clone_size: NA
cdr3_aa: CASRPWGTGDEKLFF; cdr3_nt: TGTGCCAGCAGGCCCTGGGGGACAGGGGACGAAAAACTGTTTTTT; d_call: TRBD1; v_call: TRBV6-5; j_call: TRBJ1-4; clone_size: NA
cdr3_aa: CASSWDSQNTEAFF; cdr3_nt: TGCGCCAGCAGCTGGGACAGTCAGAACACTGAAGCTTTCTTT; d_call: TRBD1; v_call: TRBV5-1; j_call: TRBJ1-1; clone_size: NA
cdr3_aa: CAWSRVTGGGETQYF; cdr3_nt: TGTGCCTGGAGCAGGGTTACAGGGGGAGGAGAGACCCAGTACTTC; d_call: TRBD1; v_call: TRBV30; j_call: TRBJ2-5; clone_size: NA
cdr3_aa: CASSLTGGEGYGYTF; cdr3_nt: TGTGCCAGCAGCTTAACGGGGGGAGAGGGCTATGGCTACACCTTC; d_call: NA; v_call: TRBV7-2; j_call: TRBJ1-2; clone_size: NA
cdr3_aa: CASSQDWREGYNEQFF; cdr3_nt: TGTGCCAGCAGCCAAGATTGGCGGGAGGGATACAATGAGCAGTTCTTC; d_call: TRBD2; v_call: TRBV4-2; j_call: TRBJ2-1; clone_size: NA
cdr3_aa: CASSFTSVSYEQYF; cdr3_nt: TGTGCCAGCAGCTTCACTAGCGTCTCCTACGAGCAGTACTTC; d_call: TRBD2; v_call: TRBV7-9; j_call: TRBJ2-7; clone_size: once